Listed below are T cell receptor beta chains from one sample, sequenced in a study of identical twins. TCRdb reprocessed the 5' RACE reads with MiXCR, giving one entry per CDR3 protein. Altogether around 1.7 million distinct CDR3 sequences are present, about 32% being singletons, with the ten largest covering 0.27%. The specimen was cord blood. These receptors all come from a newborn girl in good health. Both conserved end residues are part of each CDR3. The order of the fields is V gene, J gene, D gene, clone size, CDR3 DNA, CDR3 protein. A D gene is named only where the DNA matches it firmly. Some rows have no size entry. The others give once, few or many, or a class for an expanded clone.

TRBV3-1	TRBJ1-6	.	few	TGTGCCAGCAGCCAAGGCAGCTTCAATAATTCACCCCTCCACTTT	CASSQGSFNNSPLHF
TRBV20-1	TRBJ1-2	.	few	TGCAGTGCTAGAGCCGGGCATTCCAAATCCTCCTATGGCTACACCTTC	CSARAGHSKSSYGYTF
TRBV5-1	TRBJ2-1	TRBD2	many	TGCGCCAGCAGCTTTTCTGGGACTAGCTATTACAATGAGCAGTTCTTC	CASSFSGTSYYNEQFF
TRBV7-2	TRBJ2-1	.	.	TGTGCCAGCAGCTTGTGGGCGGAGAGCTCCTACAATGAGCAGTTCTTC	CASSLWAESSYNEQFF
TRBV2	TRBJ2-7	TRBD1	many	TGTGCCACCCGAACCGGGACAGGGTCCTACGAGCAGTACTTC	CATRTGTGSYEQYF
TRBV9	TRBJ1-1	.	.	TGTGCCAACAGCGTAATGGAGAACACTGAAGCTTTCTTT	CANSVMENTEAFF
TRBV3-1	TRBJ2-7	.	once	TGTGCCAGCAGCCAAGAGGAGAGAGGGGGGGACTCCTACGAGCAGTACTTC	CASSQEERGGDSYEQYF
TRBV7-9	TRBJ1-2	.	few	TGTGCCAGCAGCTTAGAGAGGATCGTCTCCTATGGCTACACCTTC	CASSLERIVSYGYTF
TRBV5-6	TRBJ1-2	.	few	TGTGCCAGCAGCTCGTGGGGTAAGGCGCTTGACGGCTACACCTTC	CASSSWGKALDGYTF
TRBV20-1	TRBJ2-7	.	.	TGCAGTGCTAGGAACAGGGAGGAGGGCCGCTACGAGCAGTACTTC	CSARNREEGRYEQYF
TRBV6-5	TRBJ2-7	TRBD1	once	TGTGCCAGCAGTTACGGGGGGACAGGGGACGAGCAGTACTTC	CASSYGGTGDEQYF
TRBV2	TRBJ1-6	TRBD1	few	TGTGCCAGCAGTGAATCCGGGACAGGGGGTTCACCCCTCCACTTT	CASSESGTGGSPLHF
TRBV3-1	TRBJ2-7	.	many	TGTGCCAGCAGCCAAGGGACAGCGAGCTCCTACGAGCAGTACTTC	CASSQGTASSYEQYF
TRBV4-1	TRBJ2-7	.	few	TGCGCCAGCAGCTCTAATCTAGCTTACGAGCAGTACTTC	CASSSNLAYEQYF
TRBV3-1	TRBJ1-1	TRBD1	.	TGTGCCAGCAGCCTTTCCGGGACAGGGAACCTTGAAGCTTTCTTT	CASSLSGTGNLEAFF
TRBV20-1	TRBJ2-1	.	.	TGCAGTGCTAGCCGGACAGCCTCCTCCTCCATCTCCTACAATGAGCAGTTCTTC	CSASRTASSSISYNEQFF
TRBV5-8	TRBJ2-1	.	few	TGTGCCAGCAGCTTGGGCACAGGGTGGAAGAATGAGCAGTTCTTC	CASSLGTGWKNEQFF
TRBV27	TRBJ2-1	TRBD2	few	TGTGCCAGCAGTGTAGGACTAGCGGGAGGCGGTCCCCCCAATGAGCAGTTCTTC	CASSVGLAGGGPPNEQFF
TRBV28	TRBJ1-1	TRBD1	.	TGTGCCAGCAGTTCCTCTTGGGGACAGGGGACTGAAGCTTTCTTT	CASSSSWGQGTEAFF
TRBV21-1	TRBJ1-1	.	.	TGTGCCAGCCCCGAGGGGACAGGGGTACCCATGAACACTGAAGCTTTCTTT	CASPEGTGVPMNTEAFF
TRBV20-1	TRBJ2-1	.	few	TGCAGTGCTAGACAAGCGGGTAACTCCTACAATGAGCAGTTCTTC	CSARQAGNSYNEQFF
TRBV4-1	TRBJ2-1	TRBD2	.	TGCGCCAGCAGCCAAGTTGGGCGGGAGGGCAATGAGCAGTTCTTC	CASSQVGREGNEQFF
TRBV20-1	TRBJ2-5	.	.	TGCAGTGCTAGAGGGGACGGTACGGGGCAGTACTTC	CSARGDGTGQYF
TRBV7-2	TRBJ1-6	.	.	TGTGCCAGCAGCCCAAGGGTTTACGGGGATAATTCACCCCTCCACTTT	CASSPRVYGDNSPLHF
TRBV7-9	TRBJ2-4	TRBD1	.	TGTGCCAGCAGCTCTAAAGCAGGGGGCCTGGGGGCCAAAAACATTCAGTACTTC	CASSSKAGGLGAKNIQYF
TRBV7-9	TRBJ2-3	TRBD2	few	TGTGCCAGCAGCCGATTGACTAGCGGGAGTCGCACAGATACGCAGTATTTT	CASSRLTSGSRTDTQYF
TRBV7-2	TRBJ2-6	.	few	TGTGCCAGCAGCTTTACAGGGAGCTCTGGGGCCAACGTCCTGACTTTC	CASSFTGSSGANVLTF
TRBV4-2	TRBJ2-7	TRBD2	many	TGCGCCAGCAGCCAAGAGGCTAGCGGATCCTACGAGCAGTACTTC	CASSQEASGSYEQYF
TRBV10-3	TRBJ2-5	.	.	TGTGCCATCAGTGAAAGCTCGTGGTACCAAGAGACCCAGTACTTC	CAISESSWYQETQYF
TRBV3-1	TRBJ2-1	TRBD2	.	TGTGCCAGCAGCCAGGCTCTAGCGGGGGCCAGGGAAGAGCAGTTCTTC	CASSQALAGAREEQFF
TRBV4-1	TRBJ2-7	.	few	TGCGCCAGCAGCCAAGGGGTTCCCTACGAGCAGTACTTC	CASSQGVPYEQYF
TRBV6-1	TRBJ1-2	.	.	TGTGCCAGCAGTGAAGCCCCAGGGCGCTATGGCTACACCTTC	CASSEAPGRYGYTF
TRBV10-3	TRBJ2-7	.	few	TGTGCCATCAGGGTCGGACAGTACGAGCAGTACTTC	CAIRVGQYEQYF
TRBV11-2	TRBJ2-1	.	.	TGTGCCAGCAGGGTCCTAGCCCGAAATGAGCAGTTCTTC	CASRVLARNEQFF
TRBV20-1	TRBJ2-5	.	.	TGCAGTGCTAGGCCGGGGGCACACGAGACCCAGTACTTC	CSARPGAHETQYF
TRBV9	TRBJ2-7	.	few	TGTGCCAGCAGCACACTTCCGGGCTCCTACGAGCAGTACTTC	CASSTLPGSYEQYF
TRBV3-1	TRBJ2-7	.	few	TGTGCCAGCCAAGGGACTGAGCAGTACTTC	CASQGTEQYF
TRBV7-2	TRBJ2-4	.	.	TGTGCCAGCAGCCCGGGACTTTCAGCGAACATTCGGTACTTC	CASSPGLSANIRYF
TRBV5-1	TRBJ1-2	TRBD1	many	TGCGCCAGCAGCCTCACCCTTACCGGGACAGGGGATAACTATGGCTACACCTTC	CASSLTLTGTGDNYGYTF
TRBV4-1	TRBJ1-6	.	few	TGCGCCAGCAGCCAGGAGGGAACGACCTATAATTCACCCCTCCACTTT	CASSQEGTTYNSPLHF
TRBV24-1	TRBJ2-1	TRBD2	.	TGTGCCACCAGTGATTTTCAGGGAGCGGGAGATGAGCAGTTCTTC	CATSDFQGAGDEQFF
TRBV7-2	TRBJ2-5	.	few	TGTGCCAGCAGCTCGCACTTAGGGCAGACCCAGTACTTC	CASSSHLGQTQYF
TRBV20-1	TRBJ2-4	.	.	TGCAGTGCTAGAGATATACTAGTGCATAACATTCAGTACTTC	CSARDILVHNIQYF
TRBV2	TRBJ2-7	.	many	TGTGCCAGCAGTGGCGCGAACGAGCAGTACTTC	CASSGANEQYF
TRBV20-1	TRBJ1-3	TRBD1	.	TGCAGTGCTAGAGATAGTCGGACAGGTGGAAACACCATATATTTT	CSARDSRTGGNTIYF
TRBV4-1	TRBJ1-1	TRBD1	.	TGCGCCAGCAGCCAAGAGGACAGGGATGCTGAAGCTTTCTTT	CASSQEDRDAEAFF
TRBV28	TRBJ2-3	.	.	TGTGCCAGCAGACTTAGGGCCTACAGCACAGATACGCAGTATTTT	CASRLRAYSTDTQYF
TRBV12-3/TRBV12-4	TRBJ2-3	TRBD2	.	TGTGCCAGCAGTTTAGGGGGACTAGCGGGGGAGCTCGCTAGCACAGATACGCAGTATTTT	CASSLGGLAGELASTDTQYF
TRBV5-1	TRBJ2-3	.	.	TGCGCCAGCAGCTTTGCGGGGCACACAGATACGCAGTATTTT	CASSFAGHTDTQYF
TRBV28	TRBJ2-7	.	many	TGTGCCAGCAAGAATGGTAGAAGTTACGAGCAGTACTTC	CASKNGRSYEQYF